What follows is one T cell receptor (beta chain) and its context. Its target is not known. Incorporated into the TCR beta cDNA libraries were unique molecular identifiers, which served to reduce PCR and sequencing biases. Starting from around 0.96 to 9.9 million T cells, the study yielded roughly 0.5 million cDNA molecules. In TCRdb, the PCR reads were re-called with MiXCR into one record per CDR3 protein. This sample yields about 820,000 distinct CDR3 sequences, of which approximately 50% are seen a single time; under 6% belongs to the top ten. The V and J ends lost 4 bases and 7 bases, in that order; junction bases with no gene match: 1. This CDR3 has 13 residues. This specimen belongs to a study of post-analysis software for immune sequencing data. Overall study: Included courses were relapsing-remitting and secondary progressive multiple sclerosis; progressive-relapsing multiple sclerosis was also included. Findings and limits, study-wide: Patients carried roughly 5 TRBV segments more frequently than controls did, and TRBV5-6, TRBV5-1 and TRBV20-1 were among them. Multiple sclerosis patients showed significantly lower normalized Chao1 diversity than controls did. Samples prepared in the same batch strongly co-clustered by F measure.

This sequence was found in a girl aged 10-17 years with multiple sclerosis. Sequencing used blood. The V call is TRBV12-3 or TRBV12-4, the J call TRBJ1-6; 7 positions agree with TRBD1. The CDR3 DNA sequence: TGTGCCAGCAGTTCCAGGGGGAATTCACCCCTCCACTTT. Translating gives CASSSRGNSPLHF.